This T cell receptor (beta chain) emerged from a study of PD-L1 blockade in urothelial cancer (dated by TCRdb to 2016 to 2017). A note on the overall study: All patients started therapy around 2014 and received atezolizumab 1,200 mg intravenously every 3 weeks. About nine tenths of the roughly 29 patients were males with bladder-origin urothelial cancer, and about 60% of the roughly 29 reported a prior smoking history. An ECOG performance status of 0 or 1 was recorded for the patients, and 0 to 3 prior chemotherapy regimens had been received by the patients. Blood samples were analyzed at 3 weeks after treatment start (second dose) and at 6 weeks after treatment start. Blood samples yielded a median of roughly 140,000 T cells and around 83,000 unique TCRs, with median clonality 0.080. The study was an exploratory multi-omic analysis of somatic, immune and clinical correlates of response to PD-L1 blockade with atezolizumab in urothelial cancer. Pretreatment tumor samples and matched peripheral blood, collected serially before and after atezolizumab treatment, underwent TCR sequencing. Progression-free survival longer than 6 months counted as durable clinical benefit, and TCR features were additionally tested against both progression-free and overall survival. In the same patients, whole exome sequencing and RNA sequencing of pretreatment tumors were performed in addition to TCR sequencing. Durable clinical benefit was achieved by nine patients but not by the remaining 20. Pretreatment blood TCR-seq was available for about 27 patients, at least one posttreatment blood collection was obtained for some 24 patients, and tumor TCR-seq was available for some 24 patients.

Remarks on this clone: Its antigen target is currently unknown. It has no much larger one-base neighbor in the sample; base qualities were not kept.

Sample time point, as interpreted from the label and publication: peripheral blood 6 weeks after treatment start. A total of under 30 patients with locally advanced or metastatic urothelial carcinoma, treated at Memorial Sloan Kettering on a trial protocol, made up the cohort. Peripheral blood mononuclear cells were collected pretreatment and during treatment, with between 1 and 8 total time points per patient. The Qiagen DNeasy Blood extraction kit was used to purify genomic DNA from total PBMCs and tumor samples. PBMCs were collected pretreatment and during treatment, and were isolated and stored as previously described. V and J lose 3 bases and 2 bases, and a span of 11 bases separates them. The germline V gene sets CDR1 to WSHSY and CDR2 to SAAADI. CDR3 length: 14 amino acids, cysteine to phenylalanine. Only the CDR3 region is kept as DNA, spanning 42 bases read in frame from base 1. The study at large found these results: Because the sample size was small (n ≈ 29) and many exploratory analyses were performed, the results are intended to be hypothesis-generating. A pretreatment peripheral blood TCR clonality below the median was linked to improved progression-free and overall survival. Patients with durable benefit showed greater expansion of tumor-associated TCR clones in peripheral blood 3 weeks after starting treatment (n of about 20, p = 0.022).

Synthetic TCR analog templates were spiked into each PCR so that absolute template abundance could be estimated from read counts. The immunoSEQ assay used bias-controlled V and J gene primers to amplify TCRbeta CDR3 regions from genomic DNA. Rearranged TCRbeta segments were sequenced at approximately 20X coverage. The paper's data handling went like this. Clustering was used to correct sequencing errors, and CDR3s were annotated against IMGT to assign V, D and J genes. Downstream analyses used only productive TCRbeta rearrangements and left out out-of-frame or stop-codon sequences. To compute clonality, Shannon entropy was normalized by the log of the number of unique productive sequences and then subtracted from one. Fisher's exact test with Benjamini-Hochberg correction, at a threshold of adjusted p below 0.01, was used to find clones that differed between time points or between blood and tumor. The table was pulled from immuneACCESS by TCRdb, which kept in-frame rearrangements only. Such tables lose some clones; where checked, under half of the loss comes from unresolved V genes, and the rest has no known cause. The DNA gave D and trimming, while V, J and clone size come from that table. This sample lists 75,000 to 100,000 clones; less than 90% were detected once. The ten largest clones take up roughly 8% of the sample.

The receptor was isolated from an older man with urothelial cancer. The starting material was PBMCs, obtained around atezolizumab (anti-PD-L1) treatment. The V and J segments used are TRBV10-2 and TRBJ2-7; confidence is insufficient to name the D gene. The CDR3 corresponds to CASSDGFLAYEQYF. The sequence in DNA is TGCGCCAGCAGTGACGGCTTCCTAGCCTACGAGCAGTACTTC.